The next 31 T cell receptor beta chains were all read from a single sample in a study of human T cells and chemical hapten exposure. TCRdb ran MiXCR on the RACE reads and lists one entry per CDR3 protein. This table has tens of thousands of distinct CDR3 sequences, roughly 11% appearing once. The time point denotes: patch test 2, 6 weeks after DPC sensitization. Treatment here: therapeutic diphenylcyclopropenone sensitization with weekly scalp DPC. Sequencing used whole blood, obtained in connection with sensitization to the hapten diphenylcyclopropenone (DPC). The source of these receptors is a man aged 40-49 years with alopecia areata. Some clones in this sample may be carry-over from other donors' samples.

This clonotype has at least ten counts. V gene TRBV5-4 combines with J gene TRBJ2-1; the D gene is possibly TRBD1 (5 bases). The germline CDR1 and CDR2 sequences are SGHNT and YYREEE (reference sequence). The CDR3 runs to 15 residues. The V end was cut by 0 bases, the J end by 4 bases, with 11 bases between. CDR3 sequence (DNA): TGTGCCAGCAGCTTGGCAGGGCCCGTTTACAATGAGCAGTTCTTC. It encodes CASSLAGPVYNEQFF. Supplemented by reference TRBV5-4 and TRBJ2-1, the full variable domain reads ETGVTQSPTHLIKTRGQQVTLRCSSQSGHNTVSWYQQALGQGPQFIFQYYREEENGRGNFPPRFSGLQFPNYSSELNVNALELDDSALYLCASSLAGPVYNEQFFGPGTRLTVL.

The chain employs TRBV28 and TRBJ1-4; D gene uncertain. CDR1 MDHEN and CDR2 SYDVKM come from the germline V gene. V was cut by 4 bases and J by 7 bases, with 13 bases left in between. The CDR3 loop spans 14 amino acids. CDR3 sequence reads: CASSSPMPGEKLFF. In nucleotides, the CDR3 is TGTGCCAGCAGTTCCCCAATGCCGGGTGAAAAACTGTTTTTT.

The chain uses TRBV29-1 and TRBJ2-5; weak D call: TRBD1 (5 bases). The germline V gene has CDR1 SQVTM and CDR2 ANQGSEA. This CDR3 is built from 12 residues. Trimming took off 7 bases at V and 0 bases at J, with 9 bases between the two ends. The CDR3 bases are TGCAGCGCCGACAGTTACCAAGAGACCCAGTACTTC. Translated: CSADSYQETQYF.

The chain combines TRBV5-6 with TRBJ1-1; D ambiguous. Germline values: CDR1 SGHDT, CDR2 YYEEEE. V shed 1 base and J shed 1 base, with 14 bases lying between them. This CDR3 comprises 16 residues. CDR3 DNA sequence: TGTGCCAGCAGCTTGAGGCACCTCATCCCGAACACTGAAGCTTTCTTT. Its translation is CASSLRHLIPNTEAFF.

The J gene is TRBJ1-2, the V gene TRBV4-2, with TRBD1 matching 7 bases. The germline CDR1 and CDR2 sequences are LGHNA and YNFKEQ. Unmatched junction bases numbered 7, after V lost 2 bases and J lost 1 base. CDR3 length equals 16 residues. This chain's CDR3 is CASSQPPGQDNYGYTF. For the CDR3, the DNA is TGTGCCAGCAGCCAACCCCCCGGACAGGATAACTATGGCTACACCTTC.

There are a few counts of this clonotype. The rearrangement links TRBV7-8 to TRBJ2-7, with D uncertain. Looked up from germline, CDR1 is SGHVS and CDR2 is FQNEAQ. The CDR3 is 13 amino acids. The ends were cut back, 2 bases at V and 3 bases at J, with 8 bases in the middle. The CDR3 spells CASSLHSNYEQYV. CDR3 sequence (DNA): TGTGCCAGCAGCTTACACTCTAACTACGAGCAGTACGTC.

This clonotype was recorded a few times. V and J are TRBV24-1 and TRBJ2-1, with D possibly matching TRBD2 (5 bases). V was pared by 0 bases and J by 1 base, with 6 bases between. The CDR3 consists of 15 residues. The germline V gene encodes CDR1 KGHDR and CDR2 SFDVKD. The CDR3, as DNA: TGTGCCACCAGTGATTTGACGGGGTCCTACAATGAGCAGTTCTTC. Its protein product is CATSDLTGSYNEQFF.

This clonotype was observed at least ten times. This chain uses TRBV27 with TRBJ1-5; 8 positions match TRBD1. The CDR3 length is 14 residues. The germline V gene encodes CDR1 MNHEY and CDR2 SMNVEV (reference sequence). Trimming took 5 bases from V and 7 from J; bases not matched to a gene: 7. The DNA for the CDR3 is TGTGCCAGCAGTCCTGACAGGGGAGGGCAGCCCCAGCATTTT. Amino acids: CASSPDRGGQPQHF.

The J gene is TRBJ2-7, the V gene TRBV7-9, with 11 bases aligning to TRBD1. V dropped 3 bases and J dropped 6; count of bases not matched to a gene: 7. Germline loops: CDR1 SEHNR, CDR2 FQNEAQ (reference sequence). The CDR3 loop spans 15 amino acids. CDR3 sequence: CASSFQTDRGREQYF. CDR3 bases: TGTGCCAGCAGCTTTCAGACGGACAGGGGGCGCGAGCAGTACTTC.

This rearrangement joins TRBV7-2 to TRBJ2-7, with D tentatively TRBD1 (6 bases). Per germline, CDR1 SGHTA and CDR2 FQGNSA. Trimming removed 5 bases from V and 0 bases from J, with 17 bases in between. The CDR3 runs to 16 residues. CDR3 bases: TGTGCCAGCAGCGCGCCCTCAGGGGCGTTCTCCTACGAGCAGTACGTC. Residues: CASSAPSGAFSYEQYV.

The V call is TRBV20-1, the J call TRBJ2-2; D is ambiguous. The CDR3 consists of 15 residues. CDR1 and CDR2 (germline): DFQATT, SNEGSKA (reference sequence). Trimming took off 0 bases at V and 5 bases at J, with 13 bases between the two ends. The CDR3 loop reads CSARDRARGTGELFF. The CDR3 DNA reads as TGCAGTGCTAGAGATCGGGCTAGAGGAACCGGGGAGCTGTTTTTT.

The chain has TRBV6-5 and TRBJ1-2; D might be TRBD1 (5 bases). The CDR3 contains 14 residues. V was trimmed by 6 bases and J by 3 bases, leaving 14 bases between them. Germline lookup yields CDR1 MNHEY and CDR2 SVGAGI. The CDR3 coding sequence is TGTGCCAGCAGATTCCAGGGCCCCGACTATGGCTACACCTTC. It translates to CASRFQGPDYGYTF.

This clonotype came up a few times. This CDR3 is CASSSTGTSGRTDTQYF. DNA of the CDR3: TGTGCCAGCAGTTCCACCGGGACTAGCGGGAGAACAGATACGCAGTATTTT. This chain links TRBV27 with TRBJ2-3; 14 nucleotides line up with TRBD2. The CDR3 covers 17 residues. The junction had 6 bases not matched to a gene; V was cut back by 4 bases and J by 3 bases. The germline V gene has CDR1 MNHEY and CDR2 SMNVEV (reference sequence).

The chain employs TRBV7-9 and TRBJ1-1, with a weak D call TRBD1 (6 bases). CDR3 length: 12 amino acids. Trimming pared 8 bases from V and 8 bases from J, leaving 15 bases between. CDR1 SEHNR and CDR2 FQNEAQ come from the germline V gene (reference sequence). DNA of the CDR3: TGTGCCAGCGGCGTTTACAGGGTCGAAGCTTTCTTT. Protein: CASGVYRVEAFF.

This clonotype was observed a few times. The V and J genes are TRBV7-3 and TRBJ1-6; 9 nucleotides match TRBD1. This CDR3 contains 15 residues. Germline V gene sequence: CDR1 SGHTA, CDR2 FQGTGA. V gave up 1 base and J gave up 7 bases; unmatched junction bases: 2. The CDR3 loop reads CASSLSGTGNSPLHF. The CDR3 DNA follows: TGTGCCAGCAGCTTAAGTGGGACAGGGAATTCACCCCTCCACTTT.

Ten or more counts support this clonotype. DNA for the CDR3: TGCAGTGCTAGCCGGACGGGACAGGGGGCCTACGAGCAGTACTTC. Translated, it gives CSASRTGQGAYEQYF. The chain is built from TRBV20-1 and TRBJ2-7, with 11 bases fitting TRBD1. Germline V CDR1 and CDR2: DFQATT, SNEGSKA (reference sequence). Unmatched junction bases numbered 6, after V lost 3 bases and J lost 2 bases. There are 15 residues in the CDR3.

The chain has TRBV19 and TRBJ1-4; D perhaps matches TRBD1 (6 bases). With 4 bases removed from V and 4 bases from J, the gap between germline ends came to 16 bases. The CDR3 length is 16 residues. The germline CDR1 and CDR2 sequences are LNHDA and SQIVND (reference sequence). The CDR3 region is CASSTYSQGINEKLFF. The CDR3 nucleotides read TGTGCCAGTAGTACCTATTCCCAGGGGATTAATGAAAAACTGTTTTTT.

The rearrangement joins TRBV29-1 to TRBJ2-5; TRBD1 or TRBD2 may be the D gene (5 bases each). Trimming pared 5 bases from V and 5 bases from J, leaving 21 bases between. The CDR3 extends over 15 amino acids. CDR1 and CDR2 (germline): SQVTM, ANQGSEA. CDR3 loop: CSVLKGTGRQETQYF. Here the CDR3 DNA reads TGCAGCGTTCTAAAGGGGACGGGAAGGCAGGAGACCCAGTACTTC.

The CDR3 DNA reads TGTGCCAGCTCCATCGGTGGGGGAGGGAGTAATCAGCCCCAGCATTTT. It codes for CASSIGGGGSNQPQHF. V gene TRBV18 combines with J gene TRBJ1-5; the D gene is possibly TRBD1 (5 bases). Trimming removed 6 bases at V and 4 bases at J, with 19 bases between. Germline V CDR1 and CDR2: KGHSH, LQKENI. The CDR3 covers 16 residues. The full variable domain, its missing parts supplied by reference TRBV18 and TRBJ1-5, is NAGVMQNPRHLVRRRGQEARLRCSPMKGHSHVYWYRQLPEEGLKFMVYLQKENIIDESGMPKERFSAEFPKEGPSILRIQQVVRGDSAAYFCASSIGGGGSNQPQHFGDGTRLSIL.

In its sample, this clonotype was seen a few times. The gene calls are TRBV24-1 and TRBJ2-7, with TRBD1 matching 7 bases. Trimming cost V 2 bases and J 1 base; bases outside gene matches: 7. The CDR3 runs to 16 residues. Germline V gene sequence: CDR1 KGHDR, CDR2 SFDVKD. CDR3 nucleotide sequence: TGTGCCACCAGTGATTCCGGGACAGAATATTCCTACGAGCAGTACGTC. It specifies CATSDSGTEYSYEQYV.

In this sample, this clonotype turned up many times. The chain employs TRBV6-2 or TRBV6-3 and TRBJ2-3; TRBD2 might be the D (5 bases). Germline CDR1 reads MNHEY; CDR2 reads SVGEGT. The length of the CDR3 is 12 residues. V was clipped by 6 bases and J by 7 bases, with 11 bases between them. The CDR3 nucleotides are TGTGCCAGCAGGTCACTAGATAATACGCAGTATTTT. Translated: CASRSLDNTQYF.

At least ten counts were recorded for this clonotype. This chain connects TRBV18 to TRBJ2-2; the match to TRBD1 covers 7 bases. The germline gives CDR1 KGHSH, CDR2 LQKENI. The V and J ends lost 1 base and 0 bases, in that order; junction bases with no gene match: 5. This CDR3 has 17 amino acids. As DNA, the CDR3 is TGTGCCAGCTCACCACGGCCCGGGACAGCGAACACCGGGGAGCTGTTTTTT. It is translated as CASSPRPGTANTGELFF.

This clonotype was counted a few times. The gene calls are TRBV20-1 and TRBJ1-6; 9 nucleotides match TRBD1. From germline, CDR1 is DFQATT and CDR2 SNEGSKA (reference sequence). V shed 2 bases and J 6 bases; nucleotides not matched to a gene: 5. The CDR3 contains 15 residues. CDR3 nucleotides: TGCAGTGCTAGAACAGGGGGCGCGGGTAATTCACCCCTCCACTTT. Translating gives CSARTGGAGNSPLHF.

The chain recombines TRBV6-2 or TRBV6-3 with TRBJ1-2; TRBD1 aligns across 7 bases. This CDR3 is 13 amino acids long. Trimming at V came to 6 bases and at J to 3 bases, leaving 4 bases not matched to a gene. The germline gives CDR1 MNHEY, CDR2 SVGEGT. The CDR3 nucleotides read TGTGCCAGCAGACGACAGGGAGACTATGGCTACACCTTC. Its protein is CASRRQGDYGYTF.

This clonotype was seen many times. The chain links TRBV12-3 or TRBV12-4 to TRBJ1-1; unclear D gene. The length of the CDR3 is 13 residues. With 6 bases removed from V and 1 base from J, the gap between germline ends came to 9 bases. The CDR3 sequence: CASSLTGNTEAFF. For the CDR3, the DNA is TGTGCCAGCAGCTTAACCGGGAACACTGAAGCTTTCTTT.

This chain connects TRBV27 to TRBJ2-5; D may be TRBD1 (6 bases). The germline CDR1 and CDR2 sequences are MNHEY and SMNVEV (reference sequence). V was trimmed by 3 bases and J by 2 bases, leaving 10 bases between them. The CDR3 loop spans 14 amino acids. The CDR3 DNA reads TGTGCCAGCAGTTTCTGGGGGCCTCAAGAGACCCAGTACTTC. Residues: CASSFWGPQETQYF.

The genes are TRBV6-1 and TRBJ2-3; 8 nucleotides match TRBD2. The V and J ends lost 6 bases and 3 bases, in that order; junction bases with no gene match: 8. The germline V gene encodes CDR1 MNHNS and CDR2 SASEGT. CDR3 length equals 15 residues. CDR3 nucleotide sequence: TGTGCCAGCAGGAACCAAGCGGGAGCTACAGATACGCAGTATTTT. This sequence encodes CASRNQAGATDTQYF.

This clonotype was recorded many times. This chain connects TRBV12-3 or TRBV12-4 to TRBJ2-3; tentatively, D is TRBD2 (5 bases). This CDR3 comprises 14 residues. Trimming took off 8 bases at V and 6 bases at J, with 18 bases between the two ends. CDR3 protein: CASQRFSLADTQYF. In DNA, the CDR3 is TGTGCCAGCCAGCGGTTTTCCCTCGCGGATACGCAGTATTTT.

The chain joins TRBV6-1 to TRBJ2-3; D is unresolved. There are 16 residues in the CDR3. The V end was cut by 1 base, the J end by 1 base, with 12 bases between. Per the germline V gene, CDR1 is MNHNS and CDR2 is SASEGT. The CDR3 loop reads CASSEVVGAGTDTQYF. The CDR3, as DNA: TGTGCCAGCAGTGAAGTGGTCGGTGCGGGCACAGATACGCAGTATTTT.

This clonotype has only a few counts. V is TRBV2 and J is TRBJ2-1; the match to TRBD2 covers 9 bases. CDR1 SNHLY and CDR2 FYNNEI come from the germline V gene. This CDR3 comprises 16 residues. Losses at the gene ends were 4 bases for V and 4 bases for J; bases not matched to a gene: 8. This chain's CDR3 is CASSGTGTSWYNEQFF. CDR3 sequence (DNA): TGTGCCAGCAGTGGCACCGGGACTAGCTGGTACAATGAGCAGTTCTTC.

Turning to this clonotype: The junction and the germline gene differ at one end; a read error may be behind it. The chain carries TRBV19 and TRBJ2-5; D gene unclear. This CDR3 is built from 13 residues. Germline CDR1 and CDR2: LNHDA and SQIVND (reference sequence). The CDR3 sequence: CASGISPRKTQYF. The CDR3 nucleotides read TGTGCCAGTGGTATTAGCCCTCGGAAGACCCAGTACTTC.